This is a list of T cell receptor beta chains from one sample in a study of shared clonotypes between healthy human individuals. TCRdb's table, derived via immunoSEQ multiplex PCR, lists solely in-frame clones and lacks some. Here the sample spans roughly 2.4 million clones, approximately 94% being singletons. What was sequenced was naive CD4+ T cells sorted from blood. The origin of the receptors is a man between 18 and 29 years old in good health. Both conserved end residues are trimmed from each CDR3.

>TRBJ2-7|TRBV5-6
ASSRQGSSSYEQY
>TRBJ1-1|TRBV28
ASFGAGALNTEAF
>TRBJ1-6|TRBV7-2
ASRRRGQGDSYNSPLH
>TRBJ2-2|TRBV10-3
AISEFGRSVAGELF
>TRBJ2-7|TRBV6-5
ASSYSGDRGTHEQY
>TRBJ2-3|TRBV6-1
ASSGGLAGLDTQY
>TRBJ1-2|TRBV4-3
ASSQEAGLNYGYT
>TRBJ1-1|TRBV5-1
ASSLGGGAGRAEAF
>TRBJ1-3|TRBV5-1
ASSLDISGNTIY
>TRBJ1-5|TRBV5-1
ASSLTGLNQPQH
>TRBJ2-1|TRBV27
ASSLTGAKPYNEQF
>TRBJ2-2|TRBV9
ASSSQSTAGELF
>TRBJ2-1|TRBV5-1
ASSSGGGLAYNEQF
>TRBJ2-5|TRBV7-9
ASSSPQETQY
>TRBJ2-5|TRBV7-9
ASSLWGQTSREEY
>TRBJ2-2|TRBV30
AWSVSRYTGELF
>TRBJ1-6|TRBV19
ASRRTGLDSPLH
>TRBJ2-3|TRBV7-2
ASSLELAGADTQY
>TRBJ2-3|TRBV6-1
ASRRPDLPQY
>TRBJ2-6|TRBV28
ASSPSGGLGANVLT
>TRBJ2-5|TRBV30
AGARGIGETQY
>TRBJ2-7|TRBV2
ATREGSYEQY
>TRBJ2-7|TRBV7-8
ASSARSYEQY
>TRBJ1-6|TRBV7-9
ASSLARGHSPLH
>TRBJ1-6|TRBV6-8
ASSYRSSGYNSPLH
>TRBJ2-7|TRBV6-1
AHRGQGGYEQY
>TRBJ2-3|TRBV30
AWKGQGQDTQY
>TRBJ2-7|TRBV5-8
ASSSGLVGVHEQY
>TRBJ1-2|TRBV21-1
ASSKGNEGYT
>TRBJ2-1|TRBV4-1
ASSQDWSNEQF
>TRBJ1-4|TRBV4-3
ASSQVAEKLF
>TRBJ2-5|TRBV30
AWSVGTGAGAGETQY
>TRBJ2-1|TRBV21-1
ASSKDVPSGGYNEQF
>TRBJ2-7|TRBV11-3
ASSLGTTGGYGEQY
>TRBJ1-6|TRBV6-5
ASSYSTGGRNSPLH
>TRBJ1-5|TRBV5-3
ARSRDRGHSNQPQH
>TRBJ1-2|TRBV19
ASSNPGQGTGYT
>TRBJ2-7|TRBV5-6
ASTSWGYEQY
>TRBJ1-2|TRBV6-5
ASSLLLGERNGYT
>TRBJ2-3|TRBV5-1
ASSLARLAGGTDTQY
>TRBJ1-1|TRBV10-3
AISATPGGNTEAF